The present entry profiles one T cell receptor (beta chain) with its context. This sample is drawn from a study of blood T cell repertoires in COVID-19. Background on the study: The samples span acute and convalescent COVID-19 from the United States, Italy and Spain.

Participants, about 18 to 90 years old, spanned some 23 US areas. As processed by the authors: How many nucleated cells were present was estimated from reference gene primer amplification. Sequencing was performed with immunoSEQ multiplex PCR; in TCRdb, only in-frame clones are kept and a portion is missing. Clone size and V and J calls were adopted from that table, with D and trimming inferred from the DNA. The sample holds some 200,000 clones, around 92% seen once. V gave up 1 base and J gave up 7 bases, with 14 bases separating them. The CDR3 is made up of 15 amino acids. Germline values: CDR1 LNHDA, CDR2 SQIVND (reference sequence).

This chain connects TRBV19 to TRBJ1-5; a weak D match, TRBD1 (6 bases). The sequenced sample consisted of PBMCs or T cells enriched from blood (not recorded which). This TCR was sampled from a young woman who had recovered from COVID-19. CDR3 coding DNA: TGTGCCAGTAGTATAGTCGGGACATTCGTCCAGCCCCAGCATTTT. Its translation is CASSIVGTFVQPQHF. Full variable domain (outside the CDR3, taken from reference TRBV19 and TRBJ1-5): DGGITQSPKYLFRKEGQNVTLSCEQNLNHDAMYWYRQDPGQGLRLIYYSQIVNDFQKGDIAEGYSVSREKKESFPLTVTSAQKNPTAFYLCASSIVGTFVQPQHFGDGTRLSIL.